This is a list of T cell receptor beta chains from one sample in a study of T cells in localized non-small cell lung cancer. Generated by immunoSEQ multiplex PCR, the TCRdb table keeps only in-frame clones and is missing some. The data show roughly 33,000 clones, 90% seen once. This sample comprised peripheral blood, obtained before any cancer treatment. These TCRs come from a man aged 40 to 70 with stage I lung adenocarcinoma. Both conserved end residues are part of each CDR3.

v_gene,CDR3aa
TRBV5-3,CASSLTSVTEAFF
TRBV27,CASAYRDSSPLHF
TRBV4-1,CASSQDPGRGANVLTF
TRBV7-9,CASSLAGLEEKLFF
TRBV10-3,CAISEMSSGSSANVLTF
TRBV14,CASSQEWGREKLFF
TRBV15,CATSRDIGQQNTEAFF
TRBV9,CASSPRNSGGYEQYF
TRBV5-1,CASSNLAGGQETQYF
TRBV5-1,CASSLETRTQYF
TRBV14,CASSPQGQGISPLHF
TRBV10-3,CAISDPGGGEKLFF
TRBV6-5,CASSSGTGSSYEQYF
TRBV18,CASSPMGSGGPNEQFF
TRBV10-3,CAISGRDRDGYTF
TRBV5-1,CASSPEGGTDTQYF
TRBV7-2,CASSEAILSITYNEQFF
TRBV11-3,CASSLGTVNTEAFF
TRBV18,CASSSPEAGRERKNTEAFF
TRBV9,CASSVARGTQSYNEQFF
TRBV9,CASSVDDGFSGNHTF
TRBV5-6,CASGTGTGSYGYTF
TRBV9,CASSRPGSTEAFF
TRBV11-2,CASSLGTAYYGYTF